Listed below are T cell receptor beta chains from one sample, sequenced in a study of vaccination effects on CD4 cells after COVID-19. Profiling relied on immunoSEQ multiplex PCR, and the TCRdb table lists in-frame clones only, not all of them. The sample has more than 50,000 clones; roughly 80% are singletons. What these receptors recognize is not known. Material: CD4+ T cells from PBMCs cultured with HCoV-OC43 spike peptides, obtained after COVID-19 vaccination. The origin of the receptors is a human donor who received a COVID-19 vaccine. The CDR3 runs from the conserved cysteine through the conserved F or W. Each record gives: clone size, V gene, D gene, J gene, CDR3 protein, CDR3 DNA. D genes are given only for firm matches. Clone size, where shown, is once, few, many, or a class for clones that have expanded.

size: .; V: TRBV5-1; D: .; J: TRBJ1-3; CDR3: CASSLVPGQYGNTIYF; DNA: TGCGCCAGCAGCTTGGTTCCAGGGCAGTACGGAAACACCATATATTTT
size: .; V: TRBV4-1; D: .; J: TRBJ1-1; CDR3: CASSQIRVTEAFF; DNA: TGCGCCAGCAGCCAGATCAGGGTTACTGAAGCTTTCTTT
size: once; V: TRBV7-8; D: .; J: TRBJ2-3; CDR3: CASSSGVTQYF; DNA: TGTGCCAGCAGCTCCGGGGTTACGCAGTATTTT
size: .; V: TRBV19; D: .; J: TRBJ2-2; CDR3: CASRSEGGGELFF; DNA: TGTGCCAGTAGATCGGAAGGAGGCGGGGAGCTGTTTTTT
size: .; V: TRBV9; D: .; J: TRBJ1-2; CDR3: CASSPRWRGKYGYTF; DNA: TGTGCCAGCAGCCCCCGGTGGAGGGGTAAGTATGGCTACACCTTC
size: .; V: TRBV6-5; D: TRBD1; J: TRBJ2-1; CDR3: CASRTAGTGGLGQFF; DNA: TGTGCCAGCCGAACAGCCGGGACAGGGGGCCTGGGGCAGTTCTTC
size: once; V: TRBV7-2; D: TRBD1; J: TRBJ1-2; CDR3: CASSTRQGSGYTF; DNA: TGTGCCAGCAGCACTCGACAGGGGTCTGGCTACACCTTC
size: .; V: TRBV20-1; D: .; J: TRBJ1-1; CDR3: CSASTGVPNTEAFF; DNA: TGCAGTGCTAGTACGGGGGTCCCGAACACTGAAGCTTTCTTT
size: .; V: TRBV28; D: .; J: TRBJ1-2; CDR3: CASRRQAIYGYTF; DNA: TGTGCCAGCCGTCGACAGGCAATTTATGGCTACACCTTC
size: .; V: TRBV4-3; D: .; J: TRBJ2-3; CDR3: CASSQGSGSTDTQYF; DNA: TGCGCCAGCAGCCAAGGGAGCGGTTCCACAGATACGCAGTATTTT
size: .; V: TRBV6-5; D: .; J: TRBJ2-1; CDR3: CASSDFPTGLNEQFF; DNA: TGTGCCAGCAGCGACTTCCCGACAGGTCTCAATGAGCAGTTCTTC
size: .; V: TRBV7-3; D: .; J: TRBJ2-5; CDR3: CASSEFGHYQETQYF; DNA: TGTGCCAGCAGCGAATTTGGGCACTACCAAGAGACCCAGTACTTC
size: .; V: TRBV5-1; D: .; J: TRBJ1-5; CDR3: CASSLGGGRDQPQHF; DNA: TGCGCCAGCAGCTTGGGTGGGGGCCGGGATCAGCCCCAGCATTTT
size: few; V: TRBV5-1; D: .; J: TRBJ2-2; CDR3: CASSLVGGLVTGELFF; DNA: TGCGCCAGCAGCTTGGTCGGGGGGCTGGTCACCGGGGAGCTGTTTTTT
size: .; V: TRBV3-1/TRBV3-2; D: .; J: TRBJ2-2; CDR3: CASSQGSPGAGTGELFF; DNA: TGTGCCAGCAGCCAAGGAAGTCCGGGGGCGGGCACCGGGGAGCTGTTTTTT
size: .; V: TRBV30; D: TRBD1; J: TRBJ1-5; CDR3: CAWSRGTGGNQPQHF; DNA: TGTGCCTGGAGTAGGGGGACAGGGGGAAATCAGCCCCAGCATTTT
size: .; V: TRBV6-5; D: .; J: TRBJ2-5; CDR3: CASSPRAPETQYF; DNA: TGTGCCAGCAGTCCTAGGGCCCCAGAGACCCAGTACTTC
size: .; V: TRBV5-1; D: TRBD1; J: TRBJ2-2; CDR3: CASSFRTGGNFNTGELFF; DNA: TGCGCCAGCAGCTTCCGGACAGGGGGCAATTTCAACACCGGGGAGCTGTTTTTT
size: .; V: TRBV5-1; D: TRBD1; J: TRBJ2-2; CDR3: CASSSGQGGTGELFF; DNA: TGCGCCAGCAGCTCGGGACAGGGAGGGACCGGGGAGCTGTTTTTT
size: .; V: TRBV2; D: .; J: TRBJ2-5; CDR3: CASSGGGQETQYF; DNA: TGTGCCAGCAGTGGAGGCGGTCAAGAGACCCAGTACTTC
size: .; V: TRBV7-8; D: TRBD1; J: TRBJ1-5; CDR3: CASSLMGQGVQPQHF; DNA: TGTGCCAGCAGCTTAATGGGACAGGGGGTTCAGCCCCAGCATTTT
size: .; V: TRBV28; D: TRBD1; J: TRBJ2-2; CDR3: CASRGQGGTAGELFF; DNA: TGTGCCAGCAGAGGACAGGGCGGAACTGCCGGGGAGCTGTTTTTT
size: once; V: TRBV5-5; D: .; J: TRBJ1-3; CDR3: CASSLGPLTGNTIYF; DNA: TGTGCCAGCAGCTTGGGGCCTCTAACTGGAAACACCATATATTTT
size: .; V: TRBV9; D: .; J: TRBJ2-3; CDR3: CASSVAGFTDTQYF; DNA: TGTGCCAGCAGCGTAGCGGGGTTCACAGATACGCAGTATTTT
size: .; V: TRBV19; D: .; J: TRBJ2-3; CDR3: CASSIAYTGPDTQYF; DNA: TGTGCCAGTAGTATCGCGTATACAGGGCCAGATACGCAGTATTTT
size: .; V: TRBV10-2; D: TRBD1; J: TRBJ1-5; CDR3: CASREDRGGNQPQHF; DNA: TGCGCCAGCAGAGAGGACAGGGGTGGCAATCAGCCCCAGCATTTT
size: once; V: TRBV30; D: .; J: TRBJ1-2; CDR3: CAWSLLVNYGYTF; DNA: TGTGCCTGGAGTCTGTTAGTTAACTATGGCTACACCTTC
size: .; V: TRBV6-6; D: .; J: TRBJ1-2; CDR3: CASRRSENYGYTF; DNA: TGTGCCAGCAGGCGATCCGAAAATTATGGCTACACCTTC
size: once; V: TRBV4-1; D: TRBD2; J: TRBJ2-5; CDR3: CASSQGSGGTRETQYF; DNA: TGCGCCAGCAGCCAAGGTAGCGGGGGGACCCGAGAGACCCAGTACTTC